These 18 T cell receptor beta chains were all obtained from the same sample, sequenced in a study of CD8 T cells in Susac syndrome. Random-hexamer reverse transcription was applied to about 0.45 to 1 ug RNA. TCRdb independently ran MiXCR on the immunoSEQ multiplex PCR reads; one entry per CDR3 protein. The sample lists 200,000 or so distinct CDR3 sequences, about 94% occurring once. Material for sequencing was CD4+ T cells from PBMCs. The receptors here all came from a human donor with Susac syndrome.

This chain connects TRBV7-9 to TRBJ2-1, with 8 bases identical to TRBD2. V lost 5 bases to trimming and J lost 12 bases; unmatched junction nucleotides: 15. CDR3 length equals 15 residues. CDR1 is SEHNR and CDR2 is FQNEAQ in the germline V gene (reference sequence). The CDR3 region is CASSSTERGIPLQFF. In DNA, the CDR3 is TGTGCCAGCAGCAGCACTGAGCGGGGGATCCCCCTGCAGTTCTTC.

The chain has TRBV20-1 and TRBJ2-2; 8 bases align to TRBD2. V was pared by 1 base and J by 4 bases, with 8 bases of the junction left unmatched. CDR1 is DFQATT, CDR2 SNEGSKA, per germline (reference sequence). The CDR3 length is 16 residues. CDR3 DNA: TGCAGTGCTAGAGGGAGGACCGGGACTAGCACCGGGGAGCTGTTTTTT. Protein sequence: CSARGRTGTSTGELFF.

V gene TRBV9 combines with J gene TRBJ1-4; 7 positions match TRBD1. After removal of 3 bases from V and 4 bases from J, the junction contained 3 bases not matched to a gene. The CDR3 sequence is 14 residues long. Per germline, CDR1 SGDLS and CDR2 YYNGEE. CDR3 loop: CASSARDSNEKLFF. Written as DNA, the CDR3 is TGTGCCAGCAGCGCACGGGACAGTAATGAAAAACTGTTTTTT.

The rearrangement uses TRBV13 and TRBJ2-1; D is perhaps TRBD1 (6 bases). Germline CDR1 and CDR2: PRHDT and FYEKMQ (reference sequence). V lost 6 bases, J lost 7 bases, and 19 bases lay in between. This CDR3 spans 15 amino acids. CDR3 protein: CASRKGVIRENEQFF. CDR3 DNA sequence: TGTGCCAGCAGAAAGGGGGTAATAAGGGAAAATGAGCAGTTCTTC.

This chain uses TRBV15 with TRBJ1-5; D call uncertain. This CDR3 has 17 residues. V lost 5 bases and J lost 1, with 18 bases in between. Germline loops: CDR1 LNHNV, CDR2 YYDKDF (reference sequence). The CDR3 loop reads CATSRVPGSRSNQPQHF. CDR3 DNA: TGTGCCACCAGCCGCGTCCCAGGCAGTAGGAGCAATCAGCCCCAGCATTTT.

In nucleotides, the CDR3 is TGTGCCAGTGGGGATTTCTATGGCTACACCTTC. Translation: CASGDFYGYTF. The chain links TRBV12-3 or TRBV12-4 to TRBJ1-2; D is ambiguous. There are 11 residues in the CDR3. Trimming stripped 9 bases from V and 4 bases from J, with 9 bases between.

The V gene is TRBV13, the J gene TRBJ2-6; tentatively, D is TRBD1 (6 bases). Germline-derived CDR1 and CDR2 are PRHDT and FYEKMQ (reference sequence). CDR3 length: 17 amino acids. Trimming took 7 bases from V and 0 from J, leaving 16 bases between them. The CDR3 DNA is TGTGCCAGCACCATACAGGGCGCTTACTCTGGGGCCAACGTCCTGACTTTC. It is translated as CASTIQGAYSGANVLTF.

In this sample, this clonotype turned up once. The V and J genes are TRBV19 and TRBJ2-1, with TRBD2 matching over 13 bases. CDR3 size: 17 residues. V was pared by 3 bases and J by 0 bases, with 2 bases of the junction left unmatched. Germline V gene lookup returns CDR1 LNHDA and CDR2 SQIVND (reference sequence). The CDR3 spells CASSMGLAGNSYNEQFF. The CDR3 region has the DNA TGTGCCAGTAGTATGGGACTAGCGGGGAACTCCTACAATGAGCAGTTCTTC.

This chain links TRBV10-3 with TRBJ1-1; D unresolved. The CDR3 covers 11 residues. Germline lookup yields CDR1 ENHRY and CDR2 SYGVKD. V lost 10 bases, J lost 0 bases, and 6 bases lay in between. The CDR3 sequence is CATQMNTEAFF. CDR3 sequence (DNA): TGTGCCACCCAGATGAACACTGAAGCTTTCTTT.

The chain carries TRBV18 and TRBJ1-1; perhaps TRBD1 as D (6 bases). This CDR3 contains 15 residues. Germline V lookup: CDR1 KGHSH, CDR2 LQKENI. Trimming removed 2 bases from V and 1 base from J, with 11 bases in between. The CDR3 sequence is CASSPTWTENTEAFF. As DNA, the CDR3 is TGTGCCAGCTCACCAACGTGGACAGAGAACACTGAAGCTTTCTTT. The whole variable domain, remainder taken from reference TRBV18 and TRBJ1-1, is NAGVMQNPRHLVRRRGQEARLRCSPMKGHSHVYWYRQLPEEGLKFMVYLQKENIIDESGMPKERFSAEFPKEGPSILRIQQVVRGDSAAYFCASSPTWTENTEAFFGQGTRLTVV.

The genes are TRBV20-1 and TRBJ1-6; perhaps TRBD1 as D (5 bases). With 3 bases removed from V and 0 bases from J, the gap between germline ends came to 12 bases. Germline CDR1 DFQATT, CDR2 SNEGSKA (reference sequence). There are 16 residues in the CDR3. This CDR3 reads CSARWQGSSYNSPLHF. In DNA, the CDR3 is TGCAGTGCTAGGTGGCAGGGTAGCTCCTATAATTCACCCCTCCACTTT.

The V gene is TRBV30, the J gene TRBJ1-1; D ambiguous. V lost 2 bases and J lost 0, with 7 bases in between. The CDR3 is 13 amino acids. CDR1 GTSNPN and CDR2 SVGIG come from the germline V gene (reference sequence). The chain's CDR3 is CAWSSRVNTEAFF. CDR3 nucleotides: TGTGCCTGGAGTTCCCGGGTGAACACTGAAGCTTTCTTT.

The V call is TRBV19, the J call TRBJ1-6; TRBD1 is a possible D gene (5 bases). V lost 4 bases and J 9 bases, leaving 22 bases between the germline ends. CDR1 LNHDA and CDR2 SQIVND come from the germline V gene (reference sequence). The CDR3 runs to 17 residues. The CDR3 reads CASSTPTQGIGLSPLHF. CDR3 DNA sequence: TGTGCCAGTAGTACACCAACTCAGGGAATAGGACTTTCACCCCTCCACTTT.

The chain carries TRBV15 and TRBJ1-4; D ambiguous. Germline loops: CDR1 LNHNV, CDR2 YYDKDF (reference sequence). V lost 5 bases and J lost 7, with 23 bases in between. CDR3 length: 17 residues. The CDR3 spells CATSPRYGAGESEKLFF. For the CDR3, the DNA is TGTGCCACCAGCCCCCGGTATGGCGCCGGGGAGAGTGAAAAACTGTTTTTT.

The chain employs TRBV25-1 and TRBJ1-5, with D possibly being TRBD1 (6 bases). The CDR3 has 15 amino acids. Germline V gives CDR1 MGHDK, CDR2 SYGVNS. Deletions cut 10 bases from V and 2 bases from J, with 18 bases between. The CDR3 coding sequence is TGTGCCATTACCGTGGACAGCGATCGCAATCAGCCCCAGCATTTT. Amino acids: CAITVDSDRNQPQHF.

The V and J genes are TRBV4-2 and TRBJ1-6; 12 nucleotides line up with TRBD1. Germline V gene lookup returns CDR1 LGHNA and CDR2 YNFKEQ. CDR3 length: 14 residues. The trim removed 6 bases at V and 10 bases at J, leaving 4 bases unmatched. The CDR3 protein is CASRGTGGESPLHF. The CDR3 DNA is TGTGCCAGCAGGGGGACAGGGGGCGAATCACCCCTCCACTTT.

This chain links TRBV5-4 with TRBJ1-1, with D maybe TRBD1 (6 bases). Germline lookup yields CDR1 SGHNT and CDR2 YYREEE (reference sequence). There are 14 residues in the CDR3. Trimming took 4 bases from V and 7 from J, leaving 17 bases between them. This CDR3 reads CASSPPGQLVEAFF. CDR3 DNA sequence: TGTGCCAGCAGCCCCCCCGGACAGTTGGTTGAAGCTTTCTTT.

As DNA, the CDR3 is TGTGCCTGGAGTGTTACCAGGGACAATCAGCCCCAGCATTTT. Translated: CAWSVTRDNQPQHF. The chain recombines TRBV30 with TRBJ1-5; D is perhaps TRBD1 (5 bases). CDR1 and CDR2 from the germline V gene are GTSNPN and SVGIG (reference sequence). Trimming stripped 0 bases from V and 3 bases from J, with 9 bases between. CDR3 size: 14 residues.